This TCR beta chain was sequenced in a study of OX40 agonist ivuxolimab in advanced cancers. Generated by immunoSEQ multiplex PCR, the TCRdb table keeps only in-frame clones and is missing some. The sample comprises about 77,000 clones, 94% of which are singletons, and just over 20% rests with the top ten. This clone was seen a single time. The antigen remains unidentified. The investigators sampled blood at baseline, at cycle 4 day 1, and at cycle 7 day 1. General study results and limits: CD4+ and CD8+ blood T cells expanded clonally by week 6 at 0.1 to 3.0 mg/kg. Patients who responded partially at 0.1-3.0 mg/kg showed clonal expansion ranking among the lowest. Expanded clones belonging to CD8+ T cells outnumbered, on average, those of CD4+.

Material: CD4+ or CD8+ T cells sorted from blood, obtained in a trial of the OX40 agonist ivuxolimab. The receptor was isolated from an adult with an advanced solid tumor such as melanoma, head and neck, liver or kidney cancer.

The CDR3 protein is CASSPGQGGTEAFF. CDR3 DNA: TGTGCCAGCAGCCCGGGACAGGGAGGCACTGAAGCTTTCTTT. This rearrangement joins TRBV6-5 to TRBJ1-1, with TRBD1 identical over 9 bases. With V trimmed by 6 bases and J by 4 bases, 6 bases remained unmatched. CDR1 and CDR2 from the germline V gene are MNHEY and SVGAGI. CDR3 size: 14 residues.